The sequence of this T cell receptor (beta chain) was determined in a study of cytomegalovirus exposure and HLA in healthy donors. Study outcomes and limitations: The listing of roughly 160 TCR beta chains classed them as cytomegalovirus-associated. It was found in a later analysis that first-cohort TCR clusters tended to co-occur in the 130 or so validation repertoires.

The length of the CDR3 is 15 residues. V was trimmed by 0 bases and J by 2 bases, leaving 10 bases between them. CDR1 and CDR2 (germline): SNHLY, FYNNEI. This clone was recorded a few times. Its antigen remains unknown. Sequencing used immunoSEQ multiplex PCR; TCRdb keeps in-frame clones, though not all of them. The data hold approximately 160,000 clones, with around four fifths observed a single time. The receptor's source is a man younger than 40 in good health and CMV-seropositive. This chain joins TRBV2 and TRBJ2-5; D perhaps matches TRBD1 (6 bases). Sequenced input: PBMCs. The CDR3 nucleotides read TGTGCCAGCAGTGAAGCGTTGCAGGGGCAAGAGACCCAGTACTTC. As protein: CASSEALQGQETQYF.